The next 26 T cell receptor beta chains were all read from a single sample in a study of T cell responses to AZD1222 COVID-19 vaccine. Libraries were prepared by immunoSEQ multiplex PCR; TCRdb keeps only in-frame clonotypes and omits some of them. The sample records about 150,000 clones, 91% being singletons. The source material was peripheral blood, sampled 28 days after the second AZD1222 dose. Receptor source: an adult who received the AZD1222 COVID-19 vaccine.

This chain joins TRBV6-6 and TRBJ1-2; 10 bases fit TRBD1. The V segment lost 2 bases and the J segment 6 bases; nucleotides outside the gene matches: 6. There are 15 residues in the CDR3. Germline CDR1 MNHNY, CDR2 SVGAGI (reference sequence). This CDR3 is CASSYGGDRGDGYTF. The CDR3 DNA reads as TGTGCCAGCAGTTACGGGGGGGACAGGGGCGATGGCTACACCTTC.

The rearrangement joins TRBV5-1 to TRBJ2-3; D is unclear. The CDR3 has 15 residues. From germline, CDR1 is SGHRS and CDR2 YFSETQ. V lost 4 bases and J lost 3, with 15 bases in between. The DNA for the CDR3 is TGCGCCAGCAGCCCCGCGGACCGAAATACAGATACGCAGTATTTT. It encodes CASSPADRNTDTQYF.

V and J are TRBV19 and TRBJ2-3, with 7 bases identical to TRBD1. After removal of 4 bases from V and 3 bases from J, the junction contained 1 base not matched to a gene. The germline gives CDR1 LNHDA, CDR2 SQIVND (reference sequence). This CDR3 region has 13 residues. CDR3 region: CASSNRGTDTQYF. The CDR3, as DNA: TGTGCCAGTAGTAACAGGGGAACAGATACGCAGTATTTT.

CDR3 sequence: CASSLRQFAETQYF. In DNA form, the CDR3 reads TGTGCCAGCAGCCTGCGACAGTTTGCAGAGACCCAGTACTTC. This chain links TRBV7-2 with TRBJ2-5; a possible D gene is TRBD1 (5 bases). V was cut by 5 bases and J by 4 bases, with 14 bases left in between. The germline CDR1 and CDR2 sequences are SGHTA and FQGNSA. This CDR3 has 14 residues.

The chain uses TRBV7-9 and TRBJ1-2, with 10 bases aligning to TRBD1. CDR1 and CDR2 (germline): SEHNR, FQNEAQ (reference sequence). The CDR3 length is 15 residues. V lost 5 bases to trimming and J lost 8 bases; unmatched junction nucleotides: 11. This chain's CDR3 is CASSITGTGEHGYTF. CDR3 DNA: TGTGCCAGCAGCATAACCGGGACAGGGGAGCACGGCTACACCTTC. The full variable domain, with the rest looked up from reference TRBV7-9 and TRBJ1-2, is DTGVSQNPRHKITKRGQNVTFRCDPISEHNRLYWYRQTLGQGPEFLTYFQNEAQLEKSRLLSDRFSAERPKGSFSTLEIQRTEQGDSAMYLCASSITGTGEHGYTFGSGTRLTVV.

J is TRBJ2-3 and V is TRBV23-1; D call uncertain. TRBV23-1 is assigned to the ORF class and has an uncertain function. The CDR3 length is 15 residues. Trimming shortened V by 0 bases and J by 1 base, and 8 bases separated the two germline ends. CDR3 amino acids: CASSQSIGGTDTQYF. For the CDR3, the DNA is TGCGCCAGCAGTCAATCGATCGGAGGCACAGATACGCAGTATTTT.

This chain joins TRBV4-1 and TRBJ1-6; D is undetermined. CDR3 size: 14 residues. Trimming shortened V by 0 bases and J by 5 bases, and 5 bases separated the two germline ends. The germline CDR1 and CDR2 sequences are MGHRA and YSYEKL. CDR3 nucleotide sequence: TGCGCCAGCAGCCAAGATGAAGATAATTCACCCCTCCACTTT. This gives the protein CASSQDEDNSPLHF.

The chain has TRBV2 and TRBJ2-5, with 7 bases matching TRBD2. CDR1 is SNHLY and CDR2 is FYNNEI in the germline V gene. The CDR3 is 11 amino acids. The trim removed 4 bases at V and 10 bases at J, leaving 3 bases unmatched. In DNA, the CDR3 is TGTGCCAGCAGTGGACTAGCAATCCAGTACTTC. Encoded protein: CASSGLAIQYF.

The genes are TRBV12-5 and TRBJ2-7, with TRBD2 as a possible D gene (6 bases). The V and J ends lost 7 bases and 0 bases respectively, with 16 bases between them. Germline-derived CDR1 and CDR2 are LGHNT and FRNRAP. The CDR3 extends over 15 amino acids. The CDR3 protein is CASVGGKAASYEQYF. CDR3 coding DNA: TGTGCTAGTGTTGGGGGGAAGGCGGCCTCCTACGAGCAGTACTTC.

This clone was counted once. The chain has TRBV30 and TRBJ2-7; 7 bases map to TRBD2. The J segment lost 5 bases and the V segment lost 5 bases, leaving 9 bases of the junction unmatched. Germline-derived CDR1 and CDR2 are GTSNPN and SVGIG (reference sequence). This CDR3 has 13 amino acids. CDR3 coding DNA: TGTGCCTGGGCGACTAGCACTACTGACGAGCAGTACTTC. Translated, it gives CAWATSTTDEQYF.

The chain's CDR3 is CASSLVAGAGNIQYF. The CDR3 DNA follows: TGTGCCAGCAGCTTAGTGGCGGGAGCAGGAAACATTCAGTACTTC. V usage is TRBV11-2 and J usage is TRBJ2-4; TRBD2 aligns across 7 bases. Germline V gene data show CDR1 as SGHAT and CDR2 as FQNNGV. CDR3 size: 15 residues. V lost 1 base and J lost 6; bases outside the gene matches: 6.

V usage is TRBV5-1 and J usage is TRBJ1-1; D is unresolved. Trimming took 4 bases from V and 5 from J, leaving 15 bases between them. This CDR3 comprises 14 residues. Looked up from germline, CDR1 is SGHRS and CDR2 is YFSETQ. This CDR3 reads CASSPLLDGTEAFF. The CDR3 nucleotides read TGCGCCAGCAGCCCTCTACTCGATGGGACTGAAGCTTTCTTT.

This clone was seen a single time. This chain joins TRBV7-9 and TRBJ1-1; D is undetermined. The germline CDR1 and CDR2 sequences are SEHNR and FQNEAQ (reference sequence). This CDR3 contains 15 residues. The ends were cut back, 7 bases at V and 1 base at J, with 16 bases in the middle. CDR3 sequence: CASTPPETKNTEAFF. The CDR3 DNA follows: TGTGCCAGCACCCCCCCAGAGACAAAGAACACTGAAGCTTTCTTT.

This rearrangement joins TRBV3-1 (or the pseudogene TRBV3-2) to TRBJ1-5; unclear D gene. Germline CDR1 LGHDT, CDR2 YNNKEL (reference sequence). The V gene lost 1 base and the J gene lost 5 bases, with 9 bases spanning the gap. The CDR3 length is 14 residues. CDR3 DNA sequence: TGTGCCAGCAGCCAAGGCAGAGGTGATCAGCCCCAGCATTTT. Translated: CASSQGRGDQPQHF.

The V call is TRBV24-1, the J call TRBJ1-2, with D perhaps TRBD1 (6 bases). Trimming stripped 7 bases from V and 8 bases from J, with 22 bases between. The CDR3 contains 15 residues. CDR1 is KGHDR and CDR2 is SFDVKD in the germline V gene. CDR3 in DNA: TGTGCCACCAGCCAAGGGGGAATCCGGGACAACGGCTACACCTTC. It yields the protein CATSQGGIRDNGYTF.

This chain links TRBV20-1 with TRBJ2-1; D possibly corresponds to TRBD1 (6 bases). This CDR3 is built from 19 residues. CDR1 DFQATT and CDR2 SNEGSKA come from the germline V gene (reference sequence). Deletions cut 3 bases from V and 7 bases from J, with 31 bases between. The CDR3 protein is CSASRFNIPRGLVRNEQFF. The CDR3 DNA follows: TGCAGTGCTAGTAGGTTTAATATACCCAGGGGTTTGGTTAGGAATGAGCAGTTCTTC.

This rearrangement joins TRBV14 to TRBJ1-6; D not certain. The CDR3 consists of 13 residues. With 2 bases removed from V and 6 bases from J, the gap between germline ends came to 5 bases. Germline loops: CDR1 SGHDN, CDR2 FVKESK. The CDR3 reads CASSQRSNSPLHF. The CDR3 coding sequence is TGTGCCAGCAGCCAACGGAGTAATTCACCCCTCCACTTT.

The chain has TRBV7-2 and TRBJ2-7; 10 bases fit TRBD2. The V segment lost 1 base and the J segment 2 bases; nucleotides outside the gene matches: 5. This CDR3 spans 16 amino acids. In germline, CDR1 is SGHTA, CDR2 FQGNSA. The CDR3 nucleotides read TGTGCCAGCAGCTTAGACGGTACTAGCGGGGCCTACGAGCAGTACTTC. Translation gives CASSLDGTSGAYEQYF.

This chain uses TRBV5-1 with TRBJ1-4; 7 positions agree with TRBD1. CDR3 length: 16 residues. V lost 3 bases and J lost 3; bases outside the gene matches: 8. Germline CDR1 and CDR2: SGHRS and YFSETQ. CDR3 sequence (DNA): TGCGCCAGCAGCTGGGGTCCTGGGACAGCTAATGAAAAACTGTTTTTT. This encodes CASSWGPGTANEKLFF.

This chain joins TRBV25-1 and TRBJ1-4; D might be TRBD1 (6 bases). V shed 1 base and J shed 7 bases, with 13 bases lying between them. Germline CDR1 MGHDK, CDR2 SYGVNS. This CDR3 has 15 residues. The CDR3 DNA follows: TGTGCCAGCAGTGAATTCAGGGGAGTGGCTGAAAAACTGTTTTTT. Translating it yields CASSEFRGVAEKLFF.

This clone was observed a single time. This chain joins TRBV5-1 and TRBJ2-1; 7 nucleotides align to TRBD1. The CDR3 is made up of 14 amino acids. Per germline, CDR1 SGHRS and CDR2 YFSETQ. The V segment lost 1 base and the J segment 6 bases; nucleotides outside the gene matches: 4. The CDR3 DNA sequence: TGCGCCAGCAGCTTGACAGGGGCCTTCAATGAGCAGTTCTTC. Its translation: CASSLTGAFNEQFF. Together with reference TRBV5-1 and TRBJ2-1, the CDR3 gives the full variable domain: KAGVTQTPRYLIKTRGQQVTLSCSPISGHRSVSWYQQTPGQGLQFLFEYFSETQRNKGNFPGRFSGRQFSNSRSEMNVSTLELGDSALYLCASSLTGAFNEQFFGPGTRLTVL.

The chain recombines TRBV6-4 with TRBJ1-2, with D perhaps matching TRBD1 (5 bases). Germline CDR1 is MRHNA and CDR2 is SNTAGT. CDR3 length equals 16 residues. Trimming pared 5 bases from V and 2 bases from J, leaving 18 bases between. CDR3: CASSPEEGLKNYGYTF. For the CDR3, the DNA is TGTGCCAGCAGTCCCGAGGAGGGGTTGAAAAACTATGGCTACACCTTC.

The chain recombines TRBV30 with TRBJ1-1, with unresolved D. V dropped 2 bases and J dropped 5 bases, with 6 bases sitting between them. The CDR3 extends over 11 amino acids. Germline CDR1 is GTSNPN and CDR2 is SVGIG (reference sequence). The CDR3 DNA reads TGTGCCTGGAGTTGGGAAACTGAAGCTTTCTTT. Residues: CAWSWETEAFF.

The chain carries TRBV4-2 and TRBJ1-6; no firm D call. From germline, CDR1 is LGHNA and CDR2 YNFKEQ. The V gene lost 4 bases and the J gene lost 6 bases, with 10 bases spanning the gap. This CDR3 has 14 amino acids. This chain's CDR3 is CASSRGWSNSPLHF. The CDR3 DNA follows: TGTGCCAGCAGCCGAGGGTGGAGTAATTCACCCCTCCACTTT.

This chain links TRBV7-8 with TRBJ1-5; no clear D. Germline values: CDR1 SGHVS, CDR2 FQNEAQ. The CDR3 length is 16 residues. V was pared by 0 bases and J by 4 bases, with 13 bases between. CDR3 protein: CASSLATAAHNQPQHF. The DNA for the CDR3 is TGTGCCAGCAGCTTAGCCACAGCGGCGCATAATCAGCCCCAGCATTTT.

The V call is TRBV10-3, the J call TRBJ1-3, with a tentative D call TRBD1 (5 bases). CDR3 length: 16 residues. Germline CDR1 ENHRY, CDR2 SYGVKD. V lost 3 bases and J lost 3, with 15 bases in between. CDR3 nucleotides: TGTGCCATCAGTGAAAGAATCAGGGATTTTGGAAACACCATATATTTT. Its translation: CAISERIRDFGNTIYF.